Here is one T cell receptor (beta chain) with its context. The antigen is unknown. Generated by immunoSEQ multiplex PCR, the TCRdb table keeps only in-frame clones and is missing some. The table has approximately 100,000 clones, roughly 86% seen once. The data derive from a study of T cell repertoires and HLA-DP antigens. This CDR3 region has 14 residues. V dropped 9 bases and J dropped 5; count of bases not matched to a gene: 9. CDR1 SNHLY and CDR2 FYNNEI come from the germline V gene. The specimen sequenced was CD4+ T cells from PBMCs. The receptor was isolated from a man aged 50 to 60 in good health and CMV-seronegative. The V gene is TRBV2, the J gene TRBJ1-2; TRBD1 agrees at 10 bases. DNA for the CDR3: TGTGCCAGTCGACAAGGGACAGGGGAGTATGGCTACACCTTC. Translation gives CASRQGTGEYGYTF.